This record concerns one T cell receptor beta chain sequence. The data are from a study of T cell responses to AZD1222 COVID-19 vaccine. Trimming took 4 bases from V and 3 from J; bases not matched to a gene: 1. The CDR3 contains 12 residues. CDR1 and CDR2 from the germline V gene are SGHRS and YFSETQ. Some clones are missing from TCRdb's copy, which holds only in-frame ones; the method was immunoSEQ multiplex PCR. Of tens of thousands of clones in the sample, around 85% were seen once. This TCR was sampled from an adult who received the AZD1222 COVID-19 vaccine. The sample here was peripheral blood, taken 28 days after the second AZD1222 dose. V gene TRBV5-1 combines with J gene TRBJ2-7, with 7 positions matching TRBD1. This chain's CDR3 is CASSRDSYEQYF. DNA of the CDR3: TGCGCCAGCAGCAGGGACAGCTACGAGCAGTACTTC.